A single sample gave rise to the 13 T cell receptor beta chains below, sequenced in a study of T cell responses to AZD1222 COVID-19 vaccine (TCRdb year 2021). Library prep was done by the immunoSEQ multiplex PCR assay. In TCRdb, the immuneACCESS table is reduced to in-frame sequences with V and J assigned. These tables do not hold every clone; where another copy was compared, an unresolved V gene accounts for under half, and the others remain unexplained. In this sample the table shows 150,000 to 200,000 clones, 85% to 95% of which occur a single time. The top ten hold 0.7% to 0.9% of the sample. Taken with the paper, the label for time point translates to: baseline before first vaccination. Sequencing was performed on peripheral blood, taken on day 0 of AZD1222 vaccination. The receptors shown here come from an adult in good health.

This clone was seen a single time. The chain couples TRBV5-1 to TRBJ2-2; 9 positions match TRBD1. The trim removed 0 bases at V and 4 bases at J, leaving 7 bases unmatched. This CDR3 region has 17 residues. From germline, CDR1 is SGHRS and CDR2 YFSETQ. This CDR3 is CASSLGYRGRSTGELFF. The CDR3 DNA is TGCGCCAGCAGCTTGGGCTACAGGGGGCGAAGCACCGGGGAGCTGTTTTTT. The full variable domain, with the rest looked up from reference TRBV5-1 and TRBJ2-2, is KAGVTQTPRYLIKTRGQQVTLSCSPISGHRSVSWYQQTPGQGLQFLFEYFSETQRNKGNFPGRFSGRQFSNSRSEMNVSTLELGDSALYLCASSLGYRGRSTGELFFGEGSRLTVL.

The V gene is TRBV5-1, the J gene TRBJ2-2; no clear D gene. Germline assignment: CDR1 SGHRS and CDR2 YFSETQ. This CDR3 spans 15 amino acids. With 5 bases removed from V and 7 bases from J, the gap between germline ends came to 18 bases. CDR3 sequence: CASSQGPQVGGELFF. In DNA, the CDR3 is TGCGCCAGCAGTCAAGGACCTCAGGTGGGCGGGGAGCTGTTTTTT.

This clone turned up a few times. Here the CDR3 reads CASSLGVGTASEKLFF. The CDR3 DNA follows: TGCGCCAGCAGCTTGGGAGTTGGGACAGCGAGTGAAAAACTGTTTTTT. The rearrangement uses TRBV5-1 and TRBJ1-4, with 7 bases aligning to TRBD1. CDR1 SGHRS and CDR2 YFSETQ come from the germline V gene. The CDR3 runs to 16 residues. J was trimmed by 7 bases and V by 0 bases; bases with no gene match: 9.

This chain joins TRBV11-3 and TRBJ2-7; maybe TRBD2 (6 bases). The germline V gene encodes CDR1 SGHNT and CDR2 YENEEA. The CDR3 contains 16 residues. Trimming stripped 1 base from V and 4 bases from J, with 17 bases between. CDR3 in amino acids: CASSLAATGTVYEQYF. CDR3 DNA sequence: TGTGCCAGCAGCTTAGCAGCAACCGGGACTGTGTACGAGCAGTACTTC.

The chain joins TRBV2 to TRBJ1-5; the D gene is possibly TRBD1 (5 bases). Germline V gene lookup returns CDR1 SNHLY and CDR2 FYNNEI. V lost 5 bases, J lost 0 bases, and 8 bases lay in between. CDR3 length: 14 residues. CDR3 DNA sequence: TGTGCCAGCAGTAGGGACTTTAGCAATCAGCCCCAGCATTTT. It translates to CASSRDFSNQPQHF. The full variable domain, its missing parts supplied by reference TRBV2 and TRBJ1-5, is EPEVTQTPSHQVTQMGQEVILRCVPISNHLYFYWYRQILGQKVEFLVSFYNNEISEKSEIFDDQFSVERPDGSNFTLKIRSTKLEDSAMYFCASSRDFSNQPQHFGDGTRLSIL.

This clone was counted between two and nine times. The chain is built from TRBV7-8 and TRBJ2-2; no reliable D call. Trimming left V 1 base short and J 4 bases short, with 7 bases between. CDR1 SGHVS and CDR2 FQNEAQ come from the germline V gene. This CDR3 has 14 amino acids. CDR3 residues: CASSLGVITGELFF. DNA of the CDR3: TGTGCCAGCAGCTTAGGAGTTATCACCGGGGAGCTGTTTTTT.

This rearrangement joins TRBV11-2 to TRBJ1-3; TRBD1 is a possible D gene (6 bases). The germline V gene has CDR1 SGHAT and CDR2 FQNNGV. The length of the CDR3 is 15 residues. V lost 2 bases, J lost 9 bases, and 17 bases lay in between. The CDR3 DNA follows: TGTGCCAGCAGCTTATATTTCCAGGGGCTAGGCACCATATATTTT. Its protein product is CASSLYFQGLGTIYF.

A note on this clone: This clone may be a read error of a much larger clone one base away. The gene calls are TRBV27 and TRBJ2-5; D might be TRBD1 (5 bases). Germline V gives CDR1 MNHEY, CDR2 SMNVEV (reference sequence). The CDR3 contains 13 residues. The V gene lost 3 bases and the J gene lost 5 bases, with 10 bases spanning the gap. CDR3 amino acids: CASSFSRVETQYF. DNA for the CDR3: TGTGCCAGCAGTTTCTCCAGGGTGGAGACCCAGTACTTC.

The chain recombines TRBV6-1 with TRBJ1-6; D is unclear. Germline V lookup: CDR1 MNHNS, CDR2 SASEGT. This CDR3 region has 13 residues. The V end was cut by 2 bases, the J end by 6 bases, with 5 bases between. DNA of the CDR3: TGTGCCAGCAGTGAAAGGAGTAATTCACCCCTCCACTTT. Translation gives CASSERSNSPLHF.

The chain recombines TRBV5-1 with TRBJ2-3, with 9 nucleotides matching TRBD2. V was pared by 4 bases and J by 3 bases, with 6 bases of the junction left unmatched. This CDR3 contains 15 residues. Per germline, CDR1 SGHRS and CDR2 YFSETQ. CDR3 sequence: CASSVSTSGTDTQYF. The CDR3 bases are TGCGCCAGCAGCGTCTCGACTAGCGGAACAGATACGCAGTATTTT.

The chain carries TRBV7-9 and TRBJ1-6; D perhaps matches TRBD1 (6 bases). CDR1 and CDR2 (germline): SEHNR, FQNEAQ (reference sequence). CDR3 length: 18 residues. The V gene lost 5 bases and the J gene lost 10 bases, with 27 bases spanning the gap. CDR3 in amino acids: CASSTGIGGGLPQSPLHF. The CDR3, as DNA: TGTGCCAGCAGCACCGGGATCGGAGGGGGTCTTCCTCAATCACCCCTCCACTTT.

The chain carries TRBV5-1 and TRBJ1-1, with 8 bases lining up with TRBD1. V was pared by 3 bases and J by 6 bases, with 10 bases of the junction left unmatched. From germline, CDR1 is SGHRS and CDR2 YFSETQ. CDR3 length equals 15 residues. The CDR3 nucleotides are TGCGCCAGCAGCTCGGCGCCTCAGGGGGCCCCTGAAGCTTTCTTT. Amino acids: CASSSAPQGAPEAFF.

V usage is TRBV5-1 and J usage is TRBJ2-2, with D possibly matching TRBD1 (6 bases). This CDR3 spans 14 amino acids. The V end was cut by 1 base, the J end by 6 bases, with 10 bases between. The V gene's germline CDR1 is SGHRS and CDR2 YFSETQ. Here the CDR3 DNA reads TGCGCCAGCAGCTTGACAGGGTTTTCCGGGGAGCTGTTTTTT. It specifies CASSLTGFSGELFF.